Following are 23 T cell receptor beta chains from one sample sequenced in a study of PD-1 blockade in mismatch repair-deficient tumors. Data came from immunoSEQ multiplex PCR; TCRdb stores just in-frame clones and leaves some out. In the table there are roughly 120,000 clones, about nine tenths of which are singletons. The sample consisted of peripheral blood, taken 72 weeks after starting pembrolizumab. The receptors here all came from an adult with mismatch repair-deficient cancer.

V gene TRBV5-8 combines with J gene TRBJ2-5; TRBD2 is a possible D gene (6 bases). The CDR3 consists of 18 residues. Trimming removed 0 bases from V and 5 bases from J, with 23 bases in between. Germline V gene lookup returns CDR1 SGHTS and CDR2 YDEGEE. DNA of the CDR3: TGTGCCAGCAGCTTGGACGATCCGTGGACTAACAAGGGCGAGACCCAGTACTTC. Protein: CASSLDDPWTNKGETQYF. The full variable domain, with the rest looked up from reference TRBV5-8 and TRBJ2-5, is EAGVTQSPTHLIKTRGQQATLRCSPISGHTSVYWYQQALGLGLQFLLWYDEGEERNRGNFPPRFSGRQFPNYSSELNVNALELEDSALYLCASSLDDPWTNKGETQYFGPGTRLLVL.

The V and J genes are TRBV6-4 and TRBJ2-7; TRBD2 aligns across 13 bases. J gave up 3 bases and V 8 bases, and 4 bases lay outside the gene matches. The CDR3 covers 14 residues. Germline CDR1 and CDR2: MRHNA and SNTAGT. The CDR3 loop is CASGWTSGSYEQYF. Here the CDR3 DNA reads TGTGCCAGCGGCTGGACTAGCGGGAGCTACGAGCAGTACTTC.

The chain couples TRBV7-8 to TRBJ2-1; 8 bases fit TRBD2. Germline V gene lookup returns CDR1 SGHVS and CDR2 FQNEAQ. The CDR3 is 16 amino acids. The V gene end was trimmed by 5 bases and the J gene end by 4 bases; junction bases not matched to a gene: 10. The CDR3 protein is CASSQAVAGLYNEQFF. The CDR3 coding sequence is TGTGCCAGCAGCCAGGCAGTAGCGGGGTTATACAATGAGCAGTTCTTC.

CDR3 nucleotides: TGTGCCAGCAGCTTTAGTGTAACACCGAACAATGAGCAGTTCTTC. Its protein is CASSFSVTPNNEQFF. The gene calls are TRBV7-8 and TRBJ2-1; D remains unclear. Trimming pared 3 bases from V and 5 bases from J, leaving 14 bases between. The CDR3 runs to 15 residues. CDR1 and CDR2 from the germline V gene are SGHVS and FQNEAQ.

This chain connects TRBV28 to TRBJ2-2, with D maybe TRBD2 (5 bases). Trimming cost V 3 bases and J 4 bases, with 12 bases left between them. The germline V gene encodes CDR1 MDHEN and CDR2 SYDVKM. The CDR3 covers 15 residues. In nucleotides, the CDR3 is TGTGCCAGCAGTTTTATGGGAGAAGGCACCGGGGAGCTGTTTTTT. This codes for CASSFMGEGTGELFF.

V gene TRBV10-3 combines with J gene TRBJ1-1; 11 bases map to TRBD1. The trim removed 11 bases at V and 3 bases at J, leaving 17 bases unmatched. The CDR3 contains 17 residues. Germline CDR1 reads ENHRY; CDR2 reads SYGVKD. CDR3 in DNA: TGTGCCGCAGTACCGGGACAGGGGGACACGAGGGACACTGAAGCTTTCTTT. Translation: CAAVPGQGDTRDTEAFF.

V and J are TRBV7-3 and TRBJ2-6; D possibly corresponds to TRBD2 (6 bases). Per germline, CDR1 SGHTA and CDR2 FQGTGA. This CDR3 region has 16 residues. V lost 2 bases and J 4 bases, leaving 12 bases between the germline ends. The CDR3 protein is CASSLQGGSGANVLTF. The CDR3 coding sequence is TGTGCCAGCAGCTTACAGGGAGGCTCCGGGGCCAACGTCCTGACTTTC.

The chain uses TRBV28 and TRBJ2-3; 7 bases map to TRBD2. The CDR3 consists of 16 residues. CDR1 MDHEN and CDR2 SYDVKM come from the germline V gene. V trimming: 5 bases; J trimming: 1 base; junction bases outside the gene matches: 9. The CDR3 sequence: CASSIGRSFGTDTQYF. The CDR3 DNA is TGTGCCAGCAGTATCGGGAGGTCGTTTGGCACAGATACGCAGTATTTT.

Here the CDR3 DNA reads TGTGCCAGCAGTTACTCGACCCGGTCCGGGTACGAGCAGTACTTC. Encoded protein: CASSYSTRSGYEQYF. The rearrangement links TRBV6-5 to TRBJ2-7; D is ambiguous. The length of the CDR3 is 15 residues. CDR1 and CDR2 (germline): MNHEY, SVGAGI. The V end was cut by 0 bases, the J end by 4 bases, with 13 bases between.

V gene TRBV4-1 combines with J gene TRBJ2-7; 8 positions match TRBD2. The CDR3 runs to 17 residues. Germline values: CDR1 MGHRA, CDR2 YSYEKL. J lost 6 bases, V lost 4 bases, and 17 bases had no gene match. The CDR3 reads CASSLILSPAGEFEQYF. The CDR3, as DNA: TGCGCCAGCAGCCTCATACTAAGTCCAGCGGGAGAGTTCGAGCAGTACTTC.

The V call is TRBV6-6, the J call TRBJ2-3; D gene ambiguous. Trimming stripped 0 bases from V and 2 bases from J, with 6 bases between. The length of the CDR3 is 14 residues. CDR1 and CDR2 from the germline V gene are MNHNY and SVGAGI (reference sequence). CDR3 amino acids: CASSYSADTDTQYF. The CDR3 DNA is TGTGCCAGCAGTTACTCGGCAGACACAGATACGCAGTATTTT.

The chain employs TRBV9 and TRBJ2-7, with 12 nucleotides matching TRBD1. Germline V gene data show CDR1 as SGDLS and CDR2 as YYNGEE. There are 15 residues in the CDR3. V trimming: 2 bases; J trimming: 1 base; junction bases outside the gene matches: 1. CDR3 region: CASSVGQGASYEQYF. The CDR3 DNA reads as TGTGCCAGCAGCGTGGGACAGGGGGCGTCCTACGAGCAGTACTTC.

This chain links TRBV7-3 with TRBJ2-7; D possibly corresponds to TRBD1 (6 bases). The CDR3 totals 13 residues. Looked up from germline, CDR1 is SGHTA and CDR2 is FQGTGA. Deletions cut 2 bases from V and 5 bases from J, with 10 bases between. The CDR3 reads CASSLEQGDEQYF. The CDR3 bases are TGTGCCAGCAGCTTAGAACAGGGCGACGAGCAGTACTTC.

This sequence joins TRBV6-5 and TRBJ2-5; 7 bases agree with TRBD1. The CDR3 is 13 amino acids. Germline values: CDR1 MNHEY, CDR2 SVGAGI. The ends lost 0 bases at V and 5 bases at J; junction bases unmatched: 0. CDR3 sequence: CASSYSDRETQYF. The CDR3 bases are TGTGCCAGCAGTTACTCGGACAGGGAGACCCAGTACTTC.

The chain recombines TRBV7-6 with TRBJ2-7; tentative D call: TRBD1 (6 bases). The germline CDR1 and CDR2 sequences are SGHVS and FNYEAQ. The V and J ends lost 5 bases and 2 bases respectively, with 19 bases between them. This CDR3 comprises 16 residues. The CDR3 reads CASSPDLGQWAYEQYF. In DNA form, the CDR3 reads TGTGCCAGCAGCCCGGACCTCGGACAGTGGGCCTACGAGCAGTACTTC.

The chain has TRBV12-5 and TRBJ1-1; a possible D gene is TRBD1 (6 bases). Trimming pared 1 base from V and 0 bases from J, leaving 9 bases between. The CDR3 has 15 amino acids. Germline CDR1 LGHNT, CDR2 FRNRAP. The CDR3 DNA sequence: TGTGCTAGTGGTTTGGGGGGGCTCATGAACACTGAAGCTTTCTTT. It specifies CASGLGGLMNTEAFF. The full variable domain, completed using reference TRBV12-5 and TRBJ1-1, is DARVTQTPRHKVTEMGQEVTMRCQPILGHNTVFWYRQTMMQGLELLAYFRNRAPLDDSGMPKDRFSAEMPDATLATLKIQPSEPRDSAVYFCASGLGGLMNTEAFFGQGTRLTVV.

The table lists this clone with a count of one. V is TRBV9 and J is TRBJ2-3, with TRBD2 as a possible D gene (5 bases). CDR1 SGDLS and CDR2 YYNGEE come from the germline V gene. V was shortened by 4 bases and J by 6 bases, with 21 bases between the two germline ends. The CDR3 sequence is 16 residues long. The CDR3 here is CASSPRIKHTGDTQYF. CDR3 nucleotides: TGTGCCAGCAGCCCCCGGATCAAGCACACGGGGGATACGCAGTATTTT.

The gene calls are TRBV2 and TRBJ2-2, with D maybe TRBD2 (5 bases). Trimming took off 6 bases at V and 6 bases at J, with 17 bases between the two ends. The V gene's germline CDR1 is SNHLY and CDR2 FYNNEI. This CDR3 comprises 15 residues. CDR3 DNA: TGTGCCAGCAGGGCTGGATTAACTAGACCCGGGGAGCTGTTTTTT. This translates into CASRAGLTRPGELFF.

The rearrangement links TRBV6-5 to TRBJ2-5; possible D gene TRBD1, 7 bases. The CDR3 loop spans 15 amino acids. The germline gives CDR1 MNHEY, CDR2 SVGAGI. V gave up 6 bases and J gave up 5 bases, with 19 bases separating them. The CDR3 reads CASRRPTGSGETQYF. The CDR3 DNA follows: TGTGCCAGCAGGCGTCCGACAGGGAGCGGGGAGACCCAGTACTTC.

Here the CDR3 DNA reads TGCGCCAGCAGTCAGGGGGCCCTTAATGAAAAACTGTTTTTT. Protein sequence: CASSQGALNEKLFF. The genes are TRBV10-2 and TRBJ1-4; 8 bases line up with TRBD1. CDR1 and CDR2 from the germline V gene are WSHSY and SAAADI. V was pared by 5 bases and J by 4 bases, with 3 bases of the junction left unmatched. The CDR3 contains 14 residues.

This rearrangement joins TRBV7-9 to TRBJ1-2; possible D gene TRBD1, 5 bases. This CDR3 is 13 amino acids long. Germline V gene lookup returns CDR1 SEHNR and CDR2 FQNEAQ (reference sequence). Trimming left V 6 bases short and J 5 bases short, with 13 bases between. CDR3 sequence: CASSSGTVYGYTF. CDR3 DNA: TGTGCCAGCAGTTCCGGGACGGTATATGGCTACACCTTC.

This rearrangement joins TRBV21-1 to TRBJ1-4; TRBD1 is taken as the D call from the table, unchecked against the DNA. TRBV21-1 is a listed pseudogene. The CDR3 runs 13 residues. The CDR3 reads CASSKGGQGTLFF. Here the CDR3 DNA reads TGTGCCAGCAGCAAAGGGGGACAGGGAACACTGTTTTTT.

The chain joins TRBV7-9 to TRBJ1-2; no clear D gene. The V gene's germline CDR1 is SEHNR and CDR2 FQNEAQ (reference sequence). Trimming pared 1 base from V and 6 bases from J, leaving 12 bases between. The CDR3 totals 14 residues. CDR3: CASSLEGDTNGYTF. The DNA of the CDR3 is TGTGCCAGCAGCTTAGAGGGCGATACAAATGGCTACACCTTC. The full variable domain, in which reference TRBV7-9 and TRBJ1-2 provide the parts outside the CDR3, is DTGVSQNPRHKITKRGQNVTFRCDPISEHNRLYWYRQTLGQGPEFLTYFQNEAQLEKSRLLSDRFSAERPKGSFSTLEIQRTEQGDSAMYLCASSLEGDTNGYTFGSGTRLTVV.